The clone carrying this T cell receptor beta chain has at least ten counts. The antigen remains unidentified. All donors were Caucasian adults living in Nashville, Tennessee. This record comes from a study of shared clonotypes between healthy human individuals. The assay was immunoSEQ multiplex PCR, and TCRdb's table has in-frame clones only and misses some. Of about a million clones listed, about 76% are singletons. Broader study findings: Rarefaction curves obtained for sorted subsets showed sequencing incomplete despite large depth.

Germline V gives CDR1 SNHLY, CDR2 FYNNEI. Trimming stripped 3 bases from V and 4 bases from J, with 15 bases between. The CDR3 is 15 residues long. The sample taken for sequencing was memory CD4+ T cells sorted from blood. Subset: CD45RA-negative fraction. The receptor was isolated from a man aged 18 to 30 in good health. The J gene is TRBJ1-1, the V gene TRBV2; D perhaps matches TRBD1 (6 bases). The chain's CDR3 is CASSETGGGVTEAFF. The DNA for the CDR3 is TGTGCCAGCAGTGAGACAGGAGGTGGTGTCACTGAAGCTTTCTTT. Full variable domain (outside the CDR3, taken from reference TRBV2 and TRBJ1-1): EPEVTQTPSHQVTQMGQEVILRCVPISNHLYFYWYRQILGQKVEFLVSFYNNEISEKSEIFDDQFSVERPDGSNFTLKIRSTKLEDSAMYFCASSETGGGVTEAFFGQGTRLTVV.